Described below is a single TCR beta chain sequence and its context. This clonotype appeared a few times. Its antigen remains undetermined. No base quality values were provided; no much bigger clone lies one nucleotide off. CDR1 and CDR2 were assigned from the germline V gene (reference sequence) as MNHEY and SMNVEV. From its cysteine to its phenylalanine, the CDR3 spans 15 amino acids. This entry keeps only the CDR3 DNA: 45 bases, framed from base 1. V ends up 6 bases short and J 8 bases short, with an unmatched junction base count of 13. The entry originates in a study of response to subunit inactivated influenza vaccine (dated by TCRdb to the late 2010s). For the wider study: The study used deep quantitative T cell receptor repertoire profiling to track responses to a trivalent subunit inactivated influenza vaccine.

The study at large found these results: The authors suggested that each seasonal influenza vaccination may recruit only a limited number of new T cells.

The method was RT-PCR. The data were produced on an Illumina HiSeq 2500. TCRdb reanalyzed the raw reads on its own, using fastp at Q25 for trimming and MiXCR for clone calling, and kept in-frame beta chains. Entries are consolidated by CDR3 protein sequence, retaining the most common genes and DNA. This sample comprises roughly 650,000 distinct CDR3 sequences, 14% of them detected only once. The biggest ten clones account for 7.5% to 8% of the sample. The V and J genes are TRBV27 and TRBJ2-1, and 7 junction bases match TRBD2. Here the sequenced sample was PBMCs from blood, taken around 14 days before vaccination. This sequence was found in a man between 50 and 59 years old who received an inactivated influenza vaccine. Donor details come from another sample of the same person, matched by shared clones. DNA sequence: TGTGCCAGCAGGGCGGGAGTGGTGGGCCAGGATGAGCAGTTCTTC. It translates to CASRAGVVGQDEQFF.